The rows below give T cell receptor beta chains drawn from one sample of a study of shared clonotypes between healthy human individuals. Measured with immunoSEQ multiplex PCR; TCRdb has only the in-frame clones, and not every one. The sample records 550,000 to 850,000 clones, around 74% being singletons. Sequencing input: memory CD4+ T cells sorted from blood. These receptors were obtained from a woman younger than 45 in good health. The conserved cysteine and the conserved F or W are not part of the CDR3 here.

v_gene,CDR3aa
TRBV6-5,ASSPPLGGYYEQY
TRBV15,ATSRDKAGTGSKTQY
TRBV19,ASSIERSYNEQF
TRBV25-1,ASSRGSYEQY
TRBV5-1,ASSLGDRLSTDTQY
TRBV11-1,ASSLDRSSGTQY
TRBV9,ASSSQLARNTQY
TRBV5-7,ASSSSARDDNYGYT
TRBV18,ASSQLSGRGGETQY
TRBV28,ASSPDLYSNQPQH
TRBV4-2,ASSQDGSGSVDEQF
TRBV28,ASSSEREGYNEQF
TRBV11-3,ASSLTRTGELF
TRBV19,ASSIVLTVSGQGDGGYT
TRBV7-6,ASSPPAGEDTQY
TRBV28,ASSLAGGGDTQY
TRBV6-5,ASRDLDRGGNEQF
TRBV6-6,ASSRGQTNNQPQH
TRBV7-2,ASSLGGPSYNEQF
TRBV7-2,ASSSSRDLQF
TRBV28,ASSSMGQGVGNTIY
TRBV5-1,ASSLGTGGYNEQF
TRBV6-5,ASSYTRGQPQH
TRBV19,ASSVTGGLNTEAF
TRBV10-3,AIARESSYGYT
TRBV4-2,ASSQGRGTDTQY
TRBV5-6,ASSRQGQNYGYT
TRBV4-1,ASRFAGLAGKNTGELF
TRBV30,AWSVRAGGEQY
TRBV28,ASSAWTQPNTQY
TRBV2,ASSTTGDNEQF
TRBV5-4,ASSLAQGRGETQY
TRBV6-1,ACRMAGLNIQY
TRBV11-2,ASSLHRALDEQY
TRBV29-1,SVGGTGEGRNTGELF
TRBV7-2,ASSLTSGRENEQF
TRBV2,ASSEGDRLYTEAF
TRBV7-2,ASSLTYSGTGSYNEQF
TRBV29-1,SVSPNTGELF
TRBV2,ASSVQGPPYEQY
TRBV7-7,ASSPGLAGGVRTQY
TRBV6-4,ASSDTGLDSDTQY